The 18 T cell receptor beta chains reported below all come from one sample, sequenced in a study of CD8+ T cells in alopecia areata. The authors extracted RNA and reverse transcribed it into cDNA as the sequencing template. Repertoires were generated with immunoSEQ multiplex PCR, while TCRdb's copy carries only in-frame clones and drops some. This table has roughly 100,000 clones, approximately 84% appearing once. Regarding treatment: oral pan-JAK inhibitor, 5-10 mg twice daily. Sequencing used CD8+ T cells sorted from blood, obtained around week 30, from a patient treated with tofacitinib. These receptors came from a human donor with alopecia areata.

The V and J genes are TRBV7-6 and TRBJ1-1, with D hard to call. The CDR3 consists of 13 residues. The V end lost 5 bases, the J end lost 4 bases, and 11 bases lay between the germline ends. The germline gives CDR1 SGHVS, CDR2 FNYEAQ. The CDR3 DNA is TGTGCCAGCAGCACGCGGACCCTCACTGAAGCTTTCTTT. Translation gives CASSTRTLTEAFF.

This sequence joins TRBV7-9 and TRBJ2-7; D call uncertain. The CDR3 totals 13 residues. Germline V CDR1 and CDR2: SEHNR, FQNEAQ (reference sequence). Trimming left V 3 bases short and J 3 bases short, with 9 bases between. The CDR3 sequence: CASSFPEDYEQYF. The CDR3, as DNA: TGTGCCAGCAGCTTCCCTGAAGACTACGAGCAGTACTTC.

The V call is TRBV6-1, the J call TRBJ2-4, with 8 nucleotides matching TRBD1. With V trimmed by 2 bases and J by 1 base, 4 bases remained unmatched. The CDR3 is 16 residues long. CDR1 is MNHNS and CDR2 is SASEGT in the germline V gene. The CDR3 is CASSEYYRGAKNIQYF. In DNA form, the CDR3 reads TGTGCCAGCAGTGAATACTACAGGGGGGCCAAAAACATTCAGTACTTC.

This clone was detected a few times. The genes are TRBV7-9 and TRBJ2-1; 12 bases are a match to TRBD1. V lost 5 bases and J lost 7; bases outside the gene matches: 6. Germline V gene lookup returns CDR1 SEHNR and CDR2 FQNEAQ (reference sequence). The CDR3 extends over 15 amino acids. CDR3 sequence: CASSEGQGARNEQFF. CDR3 nucleotides: TGTGCCAGCAGCGAGGGACAGGGGGCGCGTAATGAGCAGTTCTTC.

The rearrangement joins TRBV7-6 to TRBJ2-7, with D unresolved. Germline V gene data show CDR1 as SGHVS and CDR2 as FNYEAQ. The CDR3 is 14 residues long. Trimming pared 1 base from V and 2 bases from J, leaving 9 bases between. The chain's CDR3 is CASSLGGGPYEQYF. The CDR3, as DNA: TGTGCCAGCAGCTTAGGGGGTGGTCCCTACGAGCAGTACTTC. Supplemented by reference TRBV7-6 and TRBJ2-7, the full variable domain reads GAGVSQSPRYKVTKRGQDVALRCDPISGHVSLYWYRQALGQGPEFLTYFNYEAQQDKSGLPNDRFSAERPEGSISTLTIQRTEQRDSAMYRCASSLGGGPYEQYFGPGTRLTVT.

The chain combines TRBV5-5 with TRBJ2-1; 12 bases align to TRBD2. CDR1 and CDR2 from the germline V gene are SGHKS and YYEKEE (reference sequence). The CDR3 consists of 15 residues. J gave up 5 bases and V 5 bases, and 5 bases lay outside the gene matches. CDR3 residues: CASRLAGGLNNEQFF. CDR3 sequence (DNA): TGTGCCAGCAGGCTAGCGGGAGGGCTCAACAATGAGCAGTTCTTC.

This rearrangement joins TRBV4-2 to TRBJ1-5; the D gene is possibly TRBD1 (5 bases). Germline-derived CDR1 and CDR2 are LGHNA and YNFKEQ. Deletions cut 4 bases from V and 2 bases from J, with 15 bases between. The CDR3 is 16 amino acids. The CDR3 sequence: CASSPRIGRGNQPQHF. The CDR3 DNA reads as TGTGCCAGCAGCCCCCGAATTGGCAGGGGCAATCAGCCCCAGCATTTT.

This clone was counted only a few times. The rearrangement joins TRBV9 to TRBJ2-3, with 7 bases aligning to TRBD2. V lost 3 bases, J lost 2 bases, and 9 bases stayed unmatched. The CDR3 length is 16 residues. CDR1 and CDR2 from the germline V gene are SGDLS and YYNGEE. CDR3 sequence: CASSARGGVPTDTQYF. The CDR3 DNA sequence: TGTGCCAGCAGCGCTCGTGGGGGGGTCCCCACAGATACGCAGTATTTT.

The genes are TRBV7-8 and TRBJ2-1; 9 bases match TRBD2. Losses at the gene ends were 2 bases for V and 4 bases for J; bases not matched to a gene: 0. The CDR3 loop spans 14 amino acids. Germline lookup yields CDR1 SGHVS and CDR2 FQNEAQ. CDR3 nucleotides: TGTGCCAGCAGCTTAAGCGGGGGGTACAATGAGCAGTTCTTC. As protein: CASSLSGGYNEQFF.

The gene calls are TRBV15 and TRBJ2-3; D ambiguous. The CDR3 spans 13 residues. Trimming removed 3 bases at V and 5 bases at J, with 9 bases between. Per the germline V gene, CDR1 is LNHNV and CDR2 is YYDKDF (reference sequence). CDR3 bases: TGTGCCACCAGCAGTCCTACAGAAGATACGCAGTATTTT. This sequence encodes CATSSPTEDTQYF.

This clone was detected a few times. The chain joins TRBV29-1 to TRBJ2-2, with 8 bases fitting TRBD1. J was trimmed by 2 bases and V by 5 bases; bases with no gene match: 13. The germline gives CDR1 SQVTM, CDR2 ANQGSEA. The CDR3 sequence is 17 residues long. This CDR3 reads CSVSPTGQGANTGELFF. The CDR3 bases are TGCAGCGTTTCCCCTACCGGCCAGGGGGCAAACACCGGGGAGCTGTTTTTT.

The chain combines TRBV11-2 with TRBJ2-7, with D maybe TRBD2 (5 bases). The CDR3 has 15 residues. The germline V gene has CDR1 SGHAT and CDR2 FQNNGV. Trimming removed 1 base at V and 0 bases at J, with 10 bases between. The CDR3 nucleotides are TGTGCCAGCAGCTTAGCTAGCTTGAGCTCCTACGAGCAGTACTTC. This encodes CASSLASLSSYEQYF.

The gene calls are TRBV5-8 and TRBJ1-6; D remains unclear. From germline, CDR1 is SGHTS and CDR2 YDEGEE. The CDR3 loop spans 15 amino acids. Trimming removed 0 bases at V and 5 bases at J, with 9 bases between. CDR3 coding DNA: TGTGCCAGCAGCTTGGGGGCCTATGATAATTCACCCCTCCACTTT. The encoded protein is CASSLGAYDNSPLHF.

The V gene is TRBV7-7, the J gene TRBJ2-3; perhaps D is TRBD1 or TRBD2 (5 bases each). V lost 5 bases and J 1 base, leaving 13 bases between the germline ends. CDR3 length equals 15 residues. Germline values: CDR1 SSHAT, CDR2 FNYEAQ (reference sequence). The CDR3 here is CASSQGDTGTDTQYF. The CDR3 DNA follows: TGTGCCAGCAGCCAGGGAGATACGGGCACAGATACGCAGTATTTT.

The rearrangement joins TRBV6-4 to TRBJ2-1, with D possibly TRBD2 on 5 matching bases. Germline lookup yields CDR1 MRHNA and CDR2 SNTAGT. V was trimmed by 0 bases and J by 2 bases, leaving 8 bases between them. This CDR3 has 15 amino acids. CDR3 sequence (DNA): TGTGCCAGCAGTGACTCGGGAGCAACCTACAATGAGCAGTTCTTC. This translates into CASSDSGATYNEQFF.

The chain couples TRBV9 to TRBJ2-7; tentative D call: TRBD2 (5 bases). V lost 0 bases and J 3 bases, leaving 10 bases between the germline ends. Germline V gene sequence: CDR1 SGDLS, CDR2 YYNGEE. The CDR3 length is 14 residues. Here the CDR3 reads CASSVGGPNYEQYF. CDR3 bases: TGTGCCAGCAGCGTAGGAGGGCCGAACTACGAGCAGTACTTC.

V and J are TRBV7-9 and TRBJ2-7, with TRBD1 identical over 11 bases. Germline V CDR1 and CDR2: SEHNR, FQNEAQ (reference sequence). V was pared by 5 bases and J by 3 bases, with 0 bases of the junction left unmatched. CDR3 length equals 13 residues. As DNA, the CDR3 is TGTGCCAGCAGCGGGACAGGGGGCTACGAGCAGTACTTC. This sequence encodes CASSGTGGYEQYF.

The V gene is TRBV6-1, the J gene TRBJ2-7; D possibly corresponds to TRBD1 (5 bases). This CDR3 region has 13 residues. From germline, CDR1 is MNHNS and CDR2 SASEGT. V was cut by 5 bases and J by 4 bases, with 12 bases left in between. CDR3 protein: CASSPGQVYEQYF. The CDR3 DNA sequence: TGTGCCAGCAGTCCAGGACAAGTTTACGAGCAGTACTTC.